Below are 27 T cell receptor beta chains sequenced from a single sample in a study of blood T cell repertoires in COVID-19. This table comes from immunoSEQ multiplex PCR, and its TCRdb copy is limited to in-frame clones, with some not included. The table has approximately 210,000 clones, around 86% seen once. Specimen: peripheral blood. These receptors all stem from a man younger than 45 who had recovered from COVID-19.

This rearrangement joins TRBV28 to TRBJ2-7, with 7 bases identical to TRBD2. Looked up from germline, CDR1 is MDHEN and CDR2 is SYDVKM. This CDR3 comprises 13 residues. The V segment lost 3 bases and the J segment 1 base; nucleotides outside the gene matches: 0. This CDR3 reads CASSFGGSYEQYF. The CDR3 region has the DNA TGTGCCAGCAGTTTCGGGGGGTCCTACGAGCAGTACTTC.

The V call is TRBV20-1, the J call TRBJ1-1; TRBD1 aligns across 8 bases. The junction had 5 bases not matched to a gene; V was cut back by 3 bases and J by 5 bases. CDR3 length: 13 residues. Germline lookup yields CDR1 DFQATT and CDR2 SNEGSKA (reference sequence). The CDR3 DNA reads as TGCAGTGCTAGTCAGGACAGGGCGACTGAAGCTTTCTTT. The encoded protein is CSASQDRATEAFF.

This CDR3 reads CASSYWDSHASYEQYF. The CDR3 DNA follows: TGTGCCAGCAGTTACTGGGACAGTCATGCTTCCTACGAGCAGTACTTC. The chain recombines TRBV6-5 with TRBJ2-7; 7 bases line up with TRBD1. The CDR3 is 16 amino acids. Unmatched junction bases numbered 7, after V lost 1 base and J lost 1 base. Germline V gives CDR1 MNHEY, CDR2 SVGAGI.

The genes are TRBV5-1 and TRBJ2-2; 9 bases line up with TRBD1. Trimming took 1 base from V and 0 from J; bases not matched to a gene: 7. Germline CDR1 and CDR2: SGHRS and YFSETQ. The CDR3 is made up of 18 amino acids. The CDR3 spells CASSLFTGGLPNTGELFF. DNA of the CDR3: TGCGCCAGCAGCTTGTTCACAGGGGGCCTCCCGAACACCGGGGAGCTGTTTTTT.

The genes are TRBV6-5 and TRBJ2-2, with 7 bases matching TRBD2. Germline V gene lookup returns CDR1 MNHEY and CDR2 SVGAGI. Losses at the gene ends were 9 bases for V and 3 bases for J; bases not matched to a gene: 7. CDR3 length: 14 amino acids. The CDR3 spells CASGTTRYTGELFF. CDR3 DNA sequence: TGTGCCAGTGGGACTACTCGATACACCGGGGAGCTGTTTTTT.

V usage is TRBV4-3 and J usage is TRBJ2-6; D call uncertain. CDR3 length: 17 residues. Trimming pared 1 base from V and 0 bases from J, leaving 10 bases between. The germline CDR1 and CDR2 sequences are LGHNA and YSLEER. CDR3 sequence: CASSQGNSRSGANVLTF. The DNA of the CDR3 is TGCGCCAGCAGCCAAGGGAACAGCCGCTCTGGGGCCAACGTCCTGACTTTC.

The J gene is TRBJ1-2, the V gene TRBV20-1, with unresolved D. The CDR3 contains 11 residues. The germline V and J ends were trimmed by 5 bases and 7 bases, with 11 bases remaining between them. Germline values: CDR1 DFQATT, CDR2 SNEGSKA (reference sequence). CDR3 region: CSAASLGGYTF. CDR3 sequence (DNA): TGCAGTGCTGCGAGCCTAGGTGGCTACACCTTC.

The chain couples TRBV13 to TRBJ2-3; D might be TRBD2 (7 bases). V was shortened by 1 base and J by 5 bases, with 13 bases between the two germline ends. CDR1 and CDR2 (germline): PRHDT, FYEKMQ (reference sequence). The CDR3 covers 15 residues. This CDR3 is CASSLAGGRGDTQYF. The CDR3 coding sequence is TGTGCCAGCAGCTTAGCGGGGGGCCGGGGAGATACGCAGTATTTT.

The chain has TRBV5-8 and TRBJ2-1; perhaps TRBD1 as D (6 bases). CDR3 length: 17 amino acids. V lost 3 bases and J lost 2, with 18 bases in between. In germline, CDR1 is SGHTS, CDR2 YDEGEE. In nucleotides, the CDR3 is TGTGCCAGCAGCTCCTTGTCGGGCAGGGGACCCTACAATGAGCAGTTCTTC. It translates to CASSSLSGRGPYNEQFF.

The chain links TRBV10-3 to TRBJ2-3; TRBD2 agrees at 8 bases. This CDR3 spans 16 amino acids. Germline assignment: CDR1 ENHRY and CDR2 SYGVKD. V lost 0 bases, J lost 1 base, and 3 bases stayed unmatched. CDR3 amino acids: CAISESNGGGTDTQYF. In nucleotides, the CDR3 is TGTGCCATCAGTGAGTCAAACGGGGGGGGCACAGATACGCAGTATTTT.

This chain links TRBV5-6 with TRBJ1-2; maybe TRBD1 (5 bases). V was clipped by 4 bases and J by 3 bases, with 16 bases between them. In germline, CDR1 is SGHDT, CDR2 YYEEEE. The CDR3 contains 15 residues. Here the CDR3 reads CASSRLAGPDYGYTF. DNA for the CDR3: TGTGCCAGCAGCCGATTGGCAGGGCCCGACTATGGCTACACCTTC.

J is TRBJ1-1 and V is TRBV19; 10 bases line up with TRBD1. The junction had 6 bases not matched to a gene; V was cut back by 3 bases and J by 5 bases. This CDR3 spans 15 amino acids. The germline V gene encodes CDR1 LNHDA and CDR2 SQIVND (reference sequence). Here the CDR3 DNA reads TGTGCCAGTAGTATTTTGACAGGGGGCGGAACTGAAGCTTTCTTT. This codes for CASSILTGGGTEAFF. Together with reference TRBV19 and TRBJ1-1, the CDR3 gives the full variable domain: DGGITQSPKYLFRKEGQNVTLSCEQNLNHDAMYWYRQDPGQGLRLIYYSQIVNDFQKGDIAEGYSVSREKKESFPLTVTSAQKNPTAFYLCASSILTGGGTEAFFGQGTRLTVV.

V is TRBV29-1 and J is TRBJ1-4; possibly TRBD1 for D (5 bases). This CDR3 comprises 13 residues. Germline CDR1 reads SQVTM; CDR2 reads ANQGSEA. Trimming stripped 7 bases from V and 4 bases from J, with 13 bases between. The CDR3, as DNA: TGCAGCGCCGCTGGGGCCGGTAATGAAAAACTGTTTTTT. Amino acids: CSAAGAGNEKLFF.

This chain links TRBV6-5 with TRBJ1-1; D is undetermined. The V end lost 6 bases, the J end lost 4 bases, and 18 bases lay between the germline ends. Looked up from germline, CDR1 is MNHEY and CDR2 is SVGAGI. The CDR3 sequence is 15 residues long. CDR3 nucleotide sequence: TGTGCCAGCAGCGAGGTGACGGGGTTGGGCACTGAAGCTTTCTTT. Protein product: CASSEVTGLGTEAFF.

The rearrangement links TRBV6-2 or TRBV6-3 to TRBJ2-1; perhaps TRBD1 as D (6 bases). CDR3 length equals 15 residues. CDR1 and CDR2 from the germline V gene are MNHEY and SVGEGT. The germline V and J ends were trimmed by 2 bases and 10 bases, with 18 bases remaining between them. The CDR3 region is CASSYRSIKGTEQFF. As DNA, the CDR3 is TGTGCCAGCAGTTACCGGAGTATAAAAGGGACAGAGCAGTTCTTC.

V and J are TRBV19 and TRBJ2-3; D gene ambiguous. CDR3 length: 13 residues. Germline lookup yields CDR1 LNHDA and CDR2 SQIVND (reference sequence). V was clipped by 1 base and J by 11 bases, with 13 bases between them. Written as DNA, the CDR3 is TGTGCCAGTAGTATAGCCACATTTGTTCTGCAGTATTTT. This translates into CASSIATFVLQYF.

The chain combines TRBV19 with TRBJ2-3; 9 nucleotides align to TRBD1. The CDR3 consists of 17 residues. The germline V gene has CDR1 LNHDA and CDR2 SQIVND (reference sequence). The trim removed 3 bases at V and 2 bases at J, leaving 9 bases unmatched. CDR3 nucleotide sequence: TGTGCCAGTAGTATGGTTCTTGGGACAGGGATCACAGATACGCAGTATTTT. It codes for CASSMVLGTGITDTQYF.

This chain connects TRBV6-5 to TRBJ1-2, with 9 positions matching TRBD1. Trimming at V came to 6 bases and at J to 10 bases, leaving 9 bases not matched to a gene. CDR3 size: 13 residues. The germline gives CDR1 MNHEY, CDR2 SVGAGI. The DNA of the CDR3 is TGTGCCAGCAGACGACGGACAGGGGAAGTCTACACCTTC. This codes for CASRRRTGEVYTF.

The chain is built from TRBV5-6 and TRBJ2-1, with D perhaps TRBD2 (5 bases). V lost 0 bases, J lost 8 bases, and 12 bases lay in between. The CDR3 contains 14 residues. Germline V gene data show CDR1 as SGHDT and CDR2 as YYEEEE. Written as DNA, the CDR3 is TGTGCCAGCAGCTTGGACCCGGGAACAGATGAGCAGTTCTTC. This translates into CASSLDPGTDEQFF.

The chain is built from TRBV5-4 and TRBJ1-4; D is ambiguous. This CDR3 region has 14 residues. Trimming took off 1 base at V and 3 bases at J, with 7 bases between the two ends. Germline loops: CDR1 SGHNT, CDR2 YYREEE (reference sequence). CDR3 bases: TGTGCCAGCAGCTTGTACGGAGCTAATGAAAAACTGTTTTTT. Residues: CASSLYGANEKLFF.

In this sample, this clone turned up once. The gene calls are TRBV9 and TRBJ2-3, with 10 positions matching TRBD1. The CDR3 has 18 residues. The V and J ends lost 3 bases and 3 bases, in that order; junction bases with no gene match: 13. The germline gives CDR1 SGDLS, CDR2 YYNGEE. DNA of the CDR3: TGTGCCAGCAGCGGAATACCGGGACAGGGGAAAAGTACAGATACGCAGTATTTT. Translated, it gives CASSGIPGQGKSTDTQYF.

The genes are TRBV27 and TRBJ2-7, with D maybe TRBD1 (5 bases). CDR1 is MNHEY and CDR2 is SMNVEV in the germline V gene (reference sequence). CDR3 length: 12 amino acids. Trimming took off 3 bases at V and 6 bases at J, with 9 bases between the two ends. Here the CDR3 reads CASSLAGREQYF. As DNA, the CDR3 is TGTGCCAGCAGTTTGGCAGGGCGCGAGCAGTACTTC.

J is TRBJ2-1 and V is TRBV10-3; 8 bases are a match to TRBD2. J gave up 5 bases and V 7 bases, and 7 bases lay outside the gene matches. Germline V gene sequence: CDR1 ENHRY, CDR2 SYGVKD. CDR3 size: 14 residues. The CDR3 spells CAIKRRGDHNEQFF. In DNA form, the CDR3 reads TGTGCCATCAAGCGGCGGGGGGATCACAATGAGCAGTTCTTC.

This chain joins TRBV11-3 and TRBJ2-7; 7 bases align to TRBD1. The junction had 14 bases not matched to a gene; V was cut back by 5 bases and J by 7 bases. The germline gives CDR1 SGHNT, CDR2 YENEEA. The CDR3 is 15 residues long. CDR3 residues: CASSPQGDILSEQYF. The CDR3 DNA follows: TGTGCCAGCAGCCCCCAGGGGGACATCCTTAGTGAGCAGTACTTC.

The chain combines TRBV30 with TRBJ2-3; tentatively, D is TRBD2 (5 bases). V shed 0 bases and J shed 11 bases, with 12 bases lying between them. Germline loops: CDR1 GTSNPN, CDR2 SVGIG (reference sequence). This CDR3 spans 12 amino acids. The CDR3 sequence is CAWSVQRVVQYF. CDR3 coding DNA: TGTGCCTGGAGTGTACAGAGGGTGGTGCAGTATTTT.

The count of this clone is one. The CDR3 bases are TGTGCCAGCTCACTTAGCCCCGACAGGGTTAACACTGAAGCTTTCTTT. This codes for CASSLSPDRVNTEAFF. The chain carries TRBV18 and TRBJ1-1, with 7 bases identical to TRBD1. The CDR3 is 16 amino acids. CDR1 is KGHSH, CDR2 LQKENI, per germline. V lost 4 bases, J lost 2 bases, and 10 bases stayed unmatched. Full variable domain (missing parts from reference TRBV18 and TRBJ1-1): NAGVMQNPRHLVRRRGQEARLRCSPMKGHSHVYWYRQLPEEGLKFMVYLQKENIIDESGMPKERFSAEFPKEGPSILRIQQVVRGDSAAYFCASSLSPDRVNTEAFFGQGTRLTVV.

Comment on this clone: Other DNA sequences from this sample encode an identical CDR3 as well. V is TRBV29-1 and J is TRBJ2-7, with 8 positions matching TRBD1. After removal of 5 bases from V and 1 base from J, the junction contained 4 bases not matched to a gene. The length of the CDR3 is 13 residues. The germline CDR1 and CDR2 sequences are SQVTM and ANQGSEA. DNA of the CDR3: TGCAGCGTTCGGACAGGGAGTTCCTACGAGCAGTACTTC. Translated, it gives CSVRTGSSYEQYF.